A single sample is the source of the 16 T cell receptor beta chains below, sequenced in a study of T cell repertoires in cytomegalovirus infection. TCRdb passed the reads through MiXCR, listing each CDR3 protein once. The table shows around 280,000 distinct CDR3 sequences, with about 9.1% occurring only once. Sequencing was carried out using PBMCs. The receptor source for this set is a human donor in good health (CMV status not recorded). Some clones in this sample may be carry-over from other donors' samples.

In this sample, this clonotype turned up a few times. This rearrangement joins TRBV14 to TRBJ2-2; no clear D gene. With 6 bases removed from V and 3 bases from J, the gap between germline ends came to 5 bases. The CDR3 consists of 12 residues. Germline V lookup: CDR1 SGHDN, CDR2 FVKESK. CDR3 DNA: TGTGCCAGCAGGCAATACACCGGGGAGCTGTTTTTT. It is translated as CASRQYTGELFF. The variable domain in full, completed from reference TRBV14 and TRBJ2-2, reads EAGVTQFPSHSVIEKGQTVTLRCDPISGHDNLYWYRRVMGKEIKFLLHFVKESKQDESGMPNNRFLAERTGGTYSTLKVQPAELEDSGVYFCASRQYTGELFFGEGSRLTVL.

The V and J genes are TRBV4-3 and TRBJ2-3; D is perhaps TRBD1 or TRBD2 (5 bases each). Deletions cut 3 bases from V and 2 bases from J, with 15 bases between. The V gene's germline CDR1 is LGHNA and CDR2 YSLEER. This CDR3 spans 16 amino acids. The CDR3 bases are TGCGCCAGCAGCCACCTAGTAGGGACGGTCACAGATACGCAGTATTTT. As protein: CASSHLVGTVTDTQYF.

In its sample, this clonotype was seen many times. This sequence joins TRBV29-1 and TRBJ2-1; 7 nucleotides align to TRBD2. This CDR3 contains 14 residues. Germline V gene data show CDR1 as SQVTM and CDR2 as ANQGSEA. The V and J ends lost 1 base and 2 bases, in that order; junction bases with no gene match: 2. The CDR3 DNA reads as TGCAGCGTTGAAGGCGGGGGTGCCTACAATGAGCAGTTCTTC. This gives the protein CSVEGGGAYNEQFF.

There are many counts of this clonotype. V gene TRBV6-5 combines with J gene TRBJ2-2, with a tentative D call TRBD2 (6 bases). In germline, CDR1 is MNHEY, CDR2 SVGAGI. The CDR3 extends over 15 amino acids. Trimming removed 6 bases from V and 7 bases from J, with 18 bases in between. CDR3 amino acids: CASSYEIYSGGELFF. CDR3 in DNA: TGTGCCAGCAGCTACGAAATATATAGCGGCGGGGAGCTGTTTTTT.

The rearrangement joins TRBV28 to TRBJ2-7, with TRBD1 identical over 7 bases. The CDR3 has 14 amino acids. J was trimmed by 0 bases and V by 6 bases; bases with no gene match: 5. Germline values: CDR1 MDHEN, CDR2 SYDVKM. The CDR3 region is CASRTGWSSYEQYV. CDR3 DNA: TGTGCCAGCAGGACAGGGTGGAGCTCCTACGAGCAGTACGTC.

This clonotype showed up just a few times. This chain joins TRBV10-3 and TRBJ2-3; 8 bases align to TRBD2. Germline V lookup: CDR1 ENHRY, CDR2 SYGVKD. The CDR3 is 16 residues long. The V segment lost 4 bases and the J segment 0 bases; nucleotides outside the gene matches: 6. CDR3 loop: CAISAGGVTSTDTQYF. CDR3 nucleotides: TGTGCCATCAGTGCCGGGGGGGTCACTAGCACAGATACGCAGTATTTT.

The chain employs TRBV14 and TRBJ2-3; D is undetermined. Germline CDR1 reads SGHDN; CDR2 reads FVKESK. V was clipped by 4 bases and J by 4 bases, with 21 bases between them. The CDR3 has 17 amino acids. The CDR3 region has the DNA TGTGCCAGCAGCCCGGACCCGGTTCGACGGCTCGCAGATACGCAGTATTTT. Its translation: CASSPDPVRRLADTQYF.

This clonotype was counted ten times or more. J is TRBJ1-5 and V is TRBV7-9; TRBD1 matches 8 bases. Per germline, CDR1 SEHNR and CDR2 FQNEAQ (reference sequence). This CDR3 comprises 13 residues. V lost 5 bases, J lost 6 bases, and 3 bases stayed unmatched. The DNA for the CDR3 is TGTGCCAGCAGCCCCCAGGGGGCTCAGCCCCAGCATTTT. Protein sequence: CASSPQGAQPQHF.

This clonotype was counted at least ten times. The chain links TRBV14 to TRBJ2-7; D may be TRBD1 (5 bases). The CDR3 consists of 19 residues. Trimming shortened V by 1 base and J by 1 base, and 23 bases separated the two germline ends. The germline gives CDR1 SGHDN, CDR2 FVKESK. The CDR3 bases are TGTGCCAGCAGCCAAGGAAGGGCCTACACTGGACAAACGTCCTACGAGCAGTACGTC. Translation gives CASSQGRAYTGQTSYEQYV.

This clonotype was observed many times. The rearrangement uses TRBV7-2 and TRBJ1-2; D is undetermined. CDR1 is SGHTA and CDR2 is FQGNSA in the germline V gene. The CDR3 extends over 13 amino acids. Trimming pared 2 bases from V and 8 bases from J, leaving 12 bases between. Here the CDR3 reads CASSLNRASGYTF. The CDR3 bases are TGTGCCAGCAGCTTAAATAGGGCATCAGGCTACACCTTC.

This clonotype was observed at least ten times. The V call is TRBV29-1, the J call TRBJ1-6, with a tentative D call TRBD1 (6 bases). In germline, CDR1 is SQVTM, CDR2 ANQGSEA. V was cut by 6 bases and J by 3 bases, with 12 bases left in between. This CDR3 contains 14 residues. CDR3 sequence (DNA): TGCAGCGTCACAGGGTCGAGCTATAATTCACCCCTCCACTTT. It encodes CSVTGSSYNSPLHF.

The chain couples TRBV20-1 to TRBJ1-2; D perhaps matches TRBD1 (5 bases). The CDR3 is 13 amino acids. Trimming shortened V by 6 bases and J by 4 bases, and 15 bases separated the two germline ends. CDR1 DFQATT and CDR2 SNEGSKA come from the germline V gene (reference sequence). CDR3 amino acids: CSAEPQDIYGYTF. As DNA, the CDR3 is TGCAGTGCCGAACCCCAGGACATCTATGGCTACACCTTC.

This clonotype showed up many times. The chain is built from TRBV28 and TRBJ1-5; D is undetermined. Per the germline V gene, CDR1 is MDHEN and CDR2 is SYDVKM. The CDR3 runs 12 residues. Trimming removed 10 bases at V and 4 bases at J, with 11 bases between. CDR3 amino acids: CATADGNQPQHF. In DNA form, the CDR3 reads TGTGCCACCGCGGACGGGAATCAGCCCCAGCATTTT.

There are a few counts of this clonotype. The V and J genes are TRBV29-1 and TRBJ1-2; D is unresolved. V was cut by 4 bases and J by 6 bases, with 24 bases left in between. CDR1 is SQVTM, CDR2 ANQGSEA, per germline. CDR3 length: 16 residues. CDR3 bases: TGCAGCGTTGTCGGCCGACATACAAGGGAAGTAAATGGCTACACCTTC. It codes for CSVVGRHTREVNGYTF. Filled out from reference TRBV29-1 and TRBJ1-2, the complete variable domain reads SAVISQKPSRDICQRGTSLTIQCQVDSQVTMMFWYRQQPGQSLTLIATANQGSEATYESGFVIDKFPISRPNLTFSTLTVSNMSPEDSSIYLCSVVGRHTREVNGYTFGSGTRLTVV.

J is TRBJ1-2 and V is TRBV6-2 or TRBV6-3, with 8 bases matching TRBD1. J gave up 8 bases and V 8 bases, and 10 bases lay outside the gene matches. The CDR3 extends over 13 amino acids. Germline values: CDR1 MNHEY, CDR2 SVGEGT. CDR3 coding DNA: TGTGCCAGCGCGAGGACAGGGCTCGACGGCTACACCTTC. Protein product: CASARTGLDGYTF.

At least ten counts were recorded for this clonotype. The V call is TRBV6-5, the J call TRBJ1-3, with 7 positions matching TRBD1. V trimming: 6 bases; J trimming: 8 bases; junction bases outside the gene matches: 10. This CDR3 is built from 14 residues. Germline CDR1 is MNHEY and CDR2 is SVGAGI. CDR3 protein: CASSPFEGAYTIYF. CDR3 coding DNA: TGTGCCAGCAGCCCTTTTGAGGGGGCATACACCATATATTTT.